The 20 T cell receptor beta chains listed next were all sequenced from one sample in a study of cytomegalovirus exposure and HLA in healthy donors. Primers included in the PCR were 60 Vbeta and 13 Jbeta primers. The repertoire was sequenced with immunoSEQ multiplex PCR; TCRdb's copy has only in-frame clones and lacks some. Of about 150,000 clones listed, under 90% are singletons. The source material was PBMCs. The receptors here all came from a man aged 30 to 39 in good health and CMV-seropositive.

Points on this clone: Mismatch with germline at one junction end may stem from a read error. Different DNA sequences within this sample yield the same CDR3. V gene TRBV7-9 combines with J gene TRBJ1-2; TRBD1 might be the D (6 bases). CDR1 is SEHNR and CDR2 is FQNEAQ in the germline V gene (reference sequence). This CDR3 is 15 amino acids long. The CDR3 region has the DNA TGTGCCAGTAGCTTAGAGGGTAGGGGGAACTATGGCTACACCTTC. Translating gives CASSLEGRGNYGYTF.

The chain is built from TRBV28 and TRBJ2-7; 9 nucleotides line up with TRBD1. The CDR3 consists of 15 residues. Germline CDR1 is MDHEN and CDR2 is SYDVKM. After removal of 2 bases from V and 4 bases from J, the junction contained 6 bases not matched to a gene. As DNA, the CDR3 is TGTGCCAGCAGTTTACCCGGGACAGGGCAGTACGAGCAGTACTTC. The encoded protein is CASSLPGTGQYEQYF.

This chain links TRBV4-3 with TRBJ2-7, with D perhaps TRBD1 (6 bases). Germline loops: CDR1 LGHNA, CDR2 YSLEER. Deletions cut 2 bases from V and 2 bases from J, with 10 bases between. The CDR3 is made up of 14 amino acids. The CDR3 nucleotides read TGCGCCAGCAGCCAACTGACAGGACCCTACGAGCAGTACTTC. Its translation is CASSQLTGPYEQYF.

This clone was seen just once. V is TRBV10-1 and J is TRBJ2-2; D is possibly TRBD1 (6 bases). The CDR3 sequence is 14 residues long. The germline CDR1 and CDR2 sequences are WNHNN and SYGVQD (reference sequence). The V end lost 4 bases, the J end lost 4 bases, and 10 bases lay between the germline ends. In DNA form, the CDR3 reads TGCGCCAGCAGTGCGGACAGTTCCACCGGGGAGCTGTTTTTT. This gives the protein CASSADSSTGELFF.

The CDR3 reads CASSQDRRSHTQYF. CDR3 in DNA: TGCGCCAGCAGCCAAGATAGAAGAAGTCATACGCAGTATTTT. The chain combines TRBV4-3 with TRBJ2-3; no reliable D call. With 0 bases removed from V and 7 bases from J, the gap between germline ends came to 11 bases. From germline, CDR1 is LGHNA and CDR2 YSLEER. CDR3 length equals 14 residues.

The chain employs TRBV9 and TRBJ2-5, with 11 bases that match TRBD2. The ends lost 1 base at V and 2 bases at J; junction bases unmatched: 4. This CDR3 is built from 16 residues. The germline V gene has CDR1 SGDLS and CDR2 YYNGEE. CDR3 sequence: CASSVRASGGQETQYF. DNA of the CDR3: TGTGCCAGCAGCGTAAGGGCTAGCGGGGGGCAAGAGACCCAGTACTTC.

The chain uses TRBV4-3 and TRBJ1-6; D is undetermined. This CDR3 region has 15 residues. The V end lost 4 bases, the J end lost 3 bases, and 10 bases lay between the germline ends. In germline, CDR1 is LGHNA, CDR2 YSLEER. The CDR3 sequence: CASSPTSLYNSPLHF. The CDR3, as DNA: TGCGCCAGCAGCCCGACAAGCCTCTATAATTCACCCCTCCACTTT.

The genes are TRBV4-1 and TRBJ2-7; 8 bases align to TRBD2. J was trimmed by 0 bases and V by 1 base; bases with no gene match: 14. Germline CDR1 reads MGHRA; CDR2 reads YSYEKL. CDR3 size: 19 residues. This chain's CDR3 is CASSQVLHRTSGSSYEQYF. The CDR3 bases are TGCGCCAGCAGCCAAGTACTTCACCGAACTAGCGGTAGCTCCTACGAGCAGTACTTC.

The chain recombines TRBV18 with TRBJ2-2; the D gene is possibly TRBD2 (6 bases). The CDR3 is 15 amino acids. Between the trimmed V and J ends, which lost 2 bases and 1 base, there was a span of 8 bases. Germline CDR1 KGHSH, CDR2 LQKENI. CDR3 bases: TGTGCCAGCTCACCAGGAGGGCGGAACACCGGGGAGCTGTTTTTT. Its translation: CASSPGGRNTGELFF.

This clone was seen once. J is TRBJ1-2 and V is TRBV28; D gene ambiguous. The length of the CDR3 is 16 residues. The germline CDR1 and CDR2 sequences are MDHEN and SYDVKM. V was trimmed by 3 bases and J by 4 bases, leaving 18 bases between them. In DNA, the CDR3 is TGTGCCAGCAGTTTGGGCCCCATGTTTCGTTTCTATGGCTACACCTTC. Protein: CASSLGPMFRFYGYTF.

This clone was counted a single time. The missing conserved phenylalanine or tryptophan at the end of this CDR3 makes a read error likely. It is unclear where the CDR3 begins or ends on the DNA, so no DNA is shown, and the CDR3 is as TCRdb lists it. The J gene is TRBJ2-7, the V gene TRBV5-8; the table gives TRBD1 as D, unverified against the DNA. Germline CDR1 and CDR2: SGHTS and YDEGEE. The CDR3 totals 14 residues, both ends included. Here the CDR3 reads CASSPPFSGTGAVE.

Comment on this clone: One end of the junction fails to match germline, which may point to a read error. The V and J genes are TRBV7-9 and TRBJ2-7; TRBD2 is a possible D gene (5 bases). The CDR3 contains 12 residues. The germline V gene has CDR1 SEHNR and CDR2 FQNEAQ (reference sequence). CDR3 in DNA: TGTTCCAGCAGCTTAGGATCGGGGGAGCAGTACTTC. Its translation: CSSSLGSGEQYF.

The CDR3 sequence: CASSPRDTSSYNEQFF. The CDR3 region has the DNA TGTGCCAGCAGCCCGAGGGACACGAGCTCCTACAATGAGCAGTTCTTC. The V gene is TRBV7-9, the J gene TRBJ2-1; tentative D call: TRBD1 (6 bases). Germline values: CDR1 SEHNR, CDR2 FQNEAQ (reference sequence). The CDR3 has 16 amino acids. V lost 5 bases, J lost 0 bases, and 14 bases lay in between. Looking up the rest from reference TRBV7-9 and TRBJ2-1 gives the full variable domain: DTGVSQNPRHKITKRGQNVTFRCDPISEHNRLYWYRQTLGQGPEFLTYFQNEAQLEKSRLLSDRFSAERPKGSFSTLEIQRTEQGDSAMYLCASSPRDTSSYNEQFFGPGTRLTVL.

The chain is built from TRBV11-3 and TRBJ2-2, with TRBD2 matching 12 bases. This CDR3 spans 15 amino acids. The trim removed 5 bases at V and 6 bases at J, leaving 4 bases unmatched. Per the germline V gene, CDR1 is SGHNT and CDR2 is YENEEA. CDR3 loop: CASSRTSGIPGELFF. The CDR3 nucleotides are TGTGCCAGCAGCAGGACTAGCGGGATACCCGGGGAGCTGTTTTTT.

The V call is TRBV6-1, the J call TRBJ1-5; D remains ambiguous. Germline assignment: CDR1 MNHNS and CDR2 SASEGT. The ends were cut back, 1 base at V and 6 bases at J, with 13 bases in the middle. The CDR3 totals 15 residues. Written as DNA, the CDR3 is TGTGCCAGCAGTGAAGATCAGGTCCGGGGTCAGCCCCAGCATTTT. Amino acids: CASSEDQVRGQPQHF.

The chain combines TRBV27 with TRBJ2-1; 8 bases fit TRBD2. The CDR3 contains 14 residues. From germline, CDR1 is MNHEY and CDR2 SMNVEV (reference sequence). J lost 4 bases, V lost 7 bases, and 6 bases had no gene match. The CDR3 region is CASTGLGAYNEQFF. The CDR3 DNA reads TGTGCCAGCACGGGACTAGGAGCTTACAATGAGCAGTTCTTC.

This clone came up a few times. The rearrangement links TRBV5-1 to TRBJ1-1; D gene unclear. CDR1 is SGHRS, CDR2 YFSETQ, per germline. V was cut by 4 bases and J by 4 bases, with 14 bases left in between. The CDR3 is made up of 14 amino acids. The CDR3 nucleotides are TGCGCCAGCAGCCTGGTAGAGGATCGCACTGAAGCTTTCTTT. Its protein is CASSLVEDRTEAFF.

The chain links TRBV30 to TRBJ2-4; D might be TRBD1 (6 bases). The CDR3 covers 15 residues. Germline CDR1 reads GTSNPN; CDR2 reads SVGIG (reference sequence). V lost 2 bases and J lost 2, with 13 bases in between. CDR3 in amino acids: CAWSQGTITKNIQYF. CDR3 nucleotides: TGTGCCTGGAGTCAGGGGACCATTACCAAAAACATTCAGTACTTC. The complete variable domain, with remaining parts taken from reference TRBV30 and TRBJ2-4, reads SQTIHQWPATLVQPVGSPLSLECTVEGTSNPNLYWYRQAAGRGLQLLFYSVGIGQISSEVPQNLSASRPQDRQFILSSKKLLLSDSGFYLCAWSQGTITKNIQYFGAGTRLSVL.

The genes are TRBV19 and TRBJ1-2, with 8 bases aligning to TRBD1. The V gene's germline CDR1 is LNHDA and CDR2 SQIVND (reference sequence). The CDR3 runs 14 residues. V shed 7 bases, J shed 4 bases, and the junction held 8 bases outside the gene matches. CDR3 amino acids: CASKAGQGGYGYTF. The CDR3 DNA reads TGTGCCAGTAAGGCTGGACAGGGAGGCTATGGCTACACCTTC.

The DNA of the CDR3 is TGCGCCAGCAGCTGGGGGGGTCGGAGTGATGACTATGGCTACACCTTC. It codes for CASSWGGRSDDYGYTF. J is TRBJ1-2 and V is TRBV5-1; possible D gene TRBD1, 5 bases. Per germline, CDR1 SGHRS and CDR2 YFSETQ. The CDR3 consists of 16 residues. V lost 3 bases and J lost 3, with 18 bases in between.